The 18 T cell receptor beta chains reported below all come from one sample, sequenced in a study of T cells after yellow fever vaccination. MiXCR, run by TCRdb on the 5' RACE reads, gives a single entry per CDR3 protein. The sample includes approximately 330,000 distinct CDR3 sequences, around 12% of them seen just once. The sequenced sample was CD4+ T cells sorted from PBMCs, obtained 15 days after the yellow fever booster vaccination. Receptor source: a man younger than 35 who received the YFV17D yellow fever vaccine.

The sample holds many counts of this clonotype. The chain uses TRBV5-1 and TRBJ2-3; TRBD1 aligns across 7 bases. CDR3 length equals 15 residues. The V segment lost 0 bases and the J segment 2 bases; nucleotides outside the gene matches: 3. CDR1 is SGHRS and CDR2 is YFSETQ in the germline V gene. The CDR3 protein is CASSLGQGDTDTQYF. The CDR3 region has the DNA TGCGCCAGCAGCTTGGGACAGGGTGACACAGATACGCAGTATTTT.

This clonotype was counted only a few times. This chain connects TRBV7-2 to TRBJ1-3; 7 nucleotides match TRBD1. Germline lookup yields CDR1 SGHTA and CDR2 FQGNSA. The CDR3 contains 15 residues. The V segment lost 7 bases and the J segment 0 bases; nucleotides outside the gene matches: 6. CDR3 sequence (DNA): TGTGCCAGCACCTGGCAGGGGGGCTCTGGAAACACCATATATTTT. This codes for CASTWQGGSGNTIYF.

The chain combines TRBV5-1 with TRBJ2-5; D ambiguous. The CDR3 is made up of 16 amino acids. The V gene's germline CDR1 is SGHRS and CDR2 YFSETQ. Trimming took off 2 bases at V and 4 bases at J, with 18 bases between the two ends. Here the CDR3 reads CASSLWPPAVGETQYF. In DNA, the CDR3 is TGCGCCAGCAGCTTATGGCCTCCCGCGGTGGGAGAGACCCAGTACTTC.

Comment on this clonotype: An end of the junction does not agree with germline; a read error may underlie this. This chain links TRBV5-6 with TRBJ2-7, with D possibly matching TRBD2 (6 bases). Per germline, CDR1 SGHDT and CDR2 YYEEEE. There are 15 residues in the CDR3. CDR3 loop: CASSLSRDYPYAQYF. DNA for the CDR3: TGTGCCAGCAGCTTGTCGCGGGATTACCCTTACGCGCAGTACTTC.

This chain joins TRBV2 and TRBJ2-2; the match to TRBD2 covers 8 bases. The CDR3 length is 16 residues. J gave up 1 base and V 3 bases, and 4 bases lay outside the gene matches. Germline CDR1 and CDR2: SNHLY and FYNNEI. The CDR3 region has the DNA TGTGCCAGCAGTGATCCGGGGGGGAAGAACACCGGGGAGCTGTTTTTT. Protein: CASSDPGGKNTGELFF.

In its sample, this clonotype was seen a few times. V usage is TRBV10-3 and J usage is TRBJ1-4; D is perhaps TRBD1 (6 bases). Trimming stripped 6 bases from V and 5 bases from J, with 16 bases between. CDR1 is ENHRY and CDR2 is SYGVKD in the germline V gene. The CDR3 length is 15 residues. CDR3 sequence reads: CAISARKQGNEKLFF. In DNA, the CDR3 is TGTGCCATCAGCGCACGGAAACAGGGAAATGAAAAACTGTTTTTT.

The V gene is TRBV20-1, the J gene TRBJ1-1; D is uncertain. Germline V gene sequence: CDR1 DFQATT, CDR2 SNEGSKA (reference sequence). Trimming shortened V by 3 bases and J by 3 bases, and 5 bases separated the two germline ends. The CDR3 length is 11 residues. The DNA for the CDR3 is TGCAGTGCTAGTCTGGACACTGAAGCTTTCTTT. Protein product: CSASLDTEAFF.

The chain uses TRBV18 and TRBJ1-1; D unresolved. The CDR3 spans 14 residues. Germline values: CDR1 KGHSH, CDR2 LQKENI. Trimming cost V 3 bases and J 5 bases, with 13 bases left between them. CDR3 sequence reads: CASSPMLGGTEAFF. The CDR3 DNA is TGTGCCAGCTCACCTATGTTGGGTGGGACTGAAGCTTTCTTT.

The V gene is TRBV5-1, the J gene TRBJ2-7, with 8 positions matching TRBD1. CDR1 and CDR2 from the germline V gene are SGHRS and YFSETQ. The length of the CDR3 is 15 residues. V gave up 4 bases and J gave up 2 bases; unmatched junction bases: 8. CDR3 sequence: CASSDPGQDAYEQYF. DNA for the CDR3: TGCGCCAGCAGCGACCCGGGACAGGACGCCTACGAGCAGTACTTC. The variable domain in full, with the rest retrieved from reference TRBV5-1 and TRBJ2-7, is KAGVTQTPRYLIKTRGQQVTLSCSPISGHRSVSWYQQTPGQGLQFLFEYFSETQRNKGNFPGRFSGRQFSNSRSEMNVSTLELGDSALYLCASSDPGQDAYEQYFGPGTRLTVT.

J is TRBJ2-1 and V is TRBV4-1; 10 bases match TRBD2. With 5 bases clipped from V and 0 bases from J, the junction kept 19 bases outside the gene matches. The CDR3 covers 21 residues. From germline, CDR1 is MGHRA and CDR2 YSYEKL. The CDR3 bases are TGCGCCAGCAGCTTGGACAAGCAGTTACAGCGGGGGGGGAGCTCCTACAATGAGCAGTTCTTC. This codes for CASSLDKQLQRGGSSYNEQFF.

The V and J genes are TRBV4-2 and TRBJ2-1; 7 positions match TRBD1. V was pared by 4 bases and J by 2 bases, with 2 bases of the junction left unmatched. Germline V CDR1 and CDR2: LGHNA, YNFKEQ. This CDR3 is 14 amino acids long. For the CDR3, the DNA is TGTGCCAGCAGCCCGGGACAGACCTACAATGAGCAGTTCTTC. It encodes CASSPGQTYNEQFF.

The V gene is TRBV29-1, the J gene TRBJ2-3; 11 positions agree with TRBD2. V shed 4 bases, J shed 6 bases, and the junction held 3 bases outside the gene matches. The CDR3 runs 13 residues. Germline V gives CDR1 SQVTM, CDR2 ANQGSEA. CDR3 residues: CSVGLAGFDTQYF. CDR3 nucleotide sequence: TGCAGCGTTGGACTAGCGGGGTTTGATACGCAGTATTTT.

This clonotype occurred a few times. A much larger clone differs from this one at a single base, so this may be a read error. The chain has TRBV4-2 and TRBJ2-3, with TRBD1 as a possible D gene (6 bases). This CDR3 region has 12 residues. Germline loops: CDR1 LGHNA, CDR2 YNFKEQ. The V end was cut by 2 bases, the J end by 6 bases, with 6 bases between. As DNA, the CDR3 is TGTGCCAGCAGCCAACAGGGGGATACGCAGTATTTT. This sequence encodes CASSQQGDTQYF.

This chain joins TRBV5-1 and TRBJ2-5; 10 positions match TRBD2. Germline CDR1 reads SGHRS; CDR2 reads YFSETQ. V lost 4 bases, J lost 5 bases, and 14 bases stayed unmatched. The CDR3 sequence is 17 residues long. The CDR3 DNA is TGCGCCAGCAGCCTCGTTAGCGGGGGGCCGGGGGTTGAGACCCAGTACTTC. Translating gives CASSLVSGGPGVETQYF.

This clonotype has only a few counts. The chain combines TRBV11-1 with TRBJ2-3, with TRBD2 matching over 10 bases. Germline lookup yields CDR1 SGHAT and CDR2 FQDESV (reference sequence). The ends lost 5 bases at V and 5 bases at J; junction bases unmatched: 7. There are 15 residues in the CDR3. In nucleotides, the CDR3 is TGTGCCAGCAGCGCGAGCGGGGGGGAAGGAGATACGCAGTATTTT. Protein sequence: CASSASGGEGDTQYF.

The V and J genes are TRBV20-1 and TRBJ2-3; a possible D gene is TRBD1 (5 bases). Trimming pared 6 bases from V and 3 bases from J, leaving 13 bases between. The CDR3 sequence is 13 residues long. In germline, CDR1 is DFQATT, CDR2 SNEGSKA (reference sequence). The CDR3 nucleotides read TGCAGTGCACCTATCCAGGGTACAGATACGCAGTATTTT. It translates to CSAPIQGTDTQYF.

This clonotype was seen more than once but under ten times. The chain combines TRBV28 with TRBJ1-5; D gene unclear. V gave up 3 bases and J gave up 2 bases, with 20 bases separating them. CDR3 size: 18 residues. Germline V gene lookup returns CDR1 MDHEN and CDR2 SYDVKM. For the CDR3, the DNA is TGTGCCAGCAGTTTCGCCCTCCGTGGAGCCCTTGGCAATCAGCCCCAGCATTTT. This sequence encodes CASSFALRGALGNQPQHF.

Ten or more counts support this clonotype. The chain carries TRBV4-1 and TRBJ2-4; 7 bases fit TRBD1. Looked up from germline, CDR1 is MGHRA and CDR2 is YSYEKL. CDR3 length: 16 amino acids. V lost 1 base and J lost 6; bases outside the gene matches: 9. This CDR3 is CASSQGVLDRRNIQYF. DNA for the CDR3: TGCGCCAGCAGCCAAGGGGTGTTGGACAGGAGAAACATTCAGTACTTC.